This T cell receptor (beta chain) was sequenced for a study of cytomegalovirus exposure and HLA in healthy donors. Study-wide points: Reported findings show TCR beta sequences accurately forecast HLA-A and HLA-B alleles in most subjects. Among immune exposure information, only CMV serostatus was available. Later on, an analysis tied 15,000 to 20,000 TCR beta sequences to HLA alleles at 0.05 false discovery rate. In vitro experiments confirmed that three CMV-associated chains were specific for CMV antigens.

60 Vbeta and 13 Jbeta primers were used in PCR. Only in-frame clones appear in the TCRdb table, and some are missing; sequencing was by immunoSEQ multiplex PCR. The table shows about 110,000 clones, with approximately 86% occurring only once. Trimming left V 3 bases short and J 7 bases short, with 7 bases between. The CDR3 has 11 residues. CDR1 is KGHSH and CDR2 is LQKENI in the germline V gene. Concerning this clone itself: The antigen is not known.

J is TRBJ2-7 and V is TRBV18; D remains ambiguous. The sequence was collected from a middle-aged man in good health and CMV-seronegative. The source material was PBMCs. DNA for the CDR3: TGTGCCAGCTCACCTGGCAGGGAGCAGTACTTC. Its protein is CASSPGREQYF.